The next 11 T cell receptor beta chains were all read from a single sample in a study of cytomegalovirus exposure and HLA in healthy donors. The PCR used 60 Vbeta and 13 Jbeta primers. Sequenced by immunoSEQ multiplex PCR; TCRdb stores in-frame clones only, minus some. This table has approximately 150,000 clones, about 80% appearing once. Sequenced material: PBMCs. Receptors were obtained from a man younger than 35 in good health and CMV-seropositive.

CDR3 sequence (DNA): TGTGCCACTTCGACAGGGCCAGATACGCAGTATTTT. Its translation is CATSTGPDTQYF. The J gene is TRBJ2-3, the V gene TRBV15; 7 nucleotides align to TRBD1. Germline values: CDR1 LNHNV, CDR2 YYDKDF (reference sequence). V lost 9 bases to trimming and J lost 4 bases; unmatched junction nucleotides: 4. The CDR3 has 12 residues.

The rearrangement joins TRBV15 to TRBJ2-7; 9 bases map to TRBD2. Germline V gene lookup returns CDR1 LNHNV and CDR2 YYDKDF (reference sequence). Germline trimming cut 1 base from V and 3 bases from J; bases unmatched to any gene: 10. The CDR3 sequence is 17 residues long. Here the CDR3 reads CATSRGTWGSGSYEQYF. CDR3 DNA sequence: TGTGCCACCAGCAGAGGCACTTGGGGTAGCGGGAGCTACGAGCAGTACTTC.

The CDR3 reads CASSLTGIGEKLFF. Written as DNA, the CDR3 is TGTGCCAGCAGCTTAACAGGGATTGGTGAAAAACTGTTTTTT. The chain has TRBV7-9 and TRBJ1-4, with D perhaps matching TRBD1 (6 bases). V was cut by 2 bases and J by 7 bases, with 11 bases left in between. Germline V gene lookup returns CDR1 SEHNR and CDR2 FQNEAQ (reference sequence). This CDR3 is built from 14 residues.

The chain joins TRBV7-6 to TRBJ1-1; D is possibly TRBD1 (5 bases). CDR1 and CDR2 (germline): SGHVS, FNYEAQ. CDR3 length equals 13 residues. Deletions cut 1 base from V and 8 bases from J, with 11 bases between. The CDR3 DNA follows: TGTGCCAGCAGCTTAGACCAACAGGAAGAAGCTTTCTTT. Translating it yields CASSLDQQEEAFF.

The gene calls are TRBV2 and TRBJ1-4; 7 nucleotides agree with TRBD1. The CDR3 contains 15 residues. The junction had 13 bases not matched to a gene; V was cut back by 10 bases and J by 5 bases. Germline CDR1 and CDR2: SNHLY and FYNNEI. CDR3 sequence (DNA): TGTGCCAACTCGAAACTGACAGGGTCGAATGAAAAACTGTTTTTT. It specifies CANSKLTGSNEKLFF. Full variable domain (remainder filled in from reference TRBV2 and TRBJ1-4): EPEVTQTPSHQVTQMGQEVILRCVPISNHLYFYWYRQILGQKVEFLVSFYNNEISEKSEIFDDQFSVERPDGSNFTLKIRSTKLEDSAMYFCANSKLTGSNEKLFFGSGTQLSVL.

The V call is TRBV7-2, the J call TRBJ1-1, with unresolved D. Germline CDR1 SGHTA, CDR2 FQGNSA. Trimming removed 4 bases at V and 1 base at J, with 7 bases between. This CDR3 has 13 amino acids. The CDR3 here is CASSSAGNTEAFF. In nucleotides, the CDR3 is TGTGCCAGCAGCTCTGCCGGGAACACTGAAGCTTTCTTT.

A single count supports this clone. This chain joins TRBV6-5 and TRBJ2-5; perhaps TRBD2 as D (5 bases). Deletions cut 0 bases from V and 2 bases from J, with 10 bases between. The V gene's germline CDR1 is MNHEY and CDR2 SVGAGI. The length of the CDR3 is 15 residues. The DNA for the CDR3 is TGTGCCAGCAGTTACTCTACGGGAAATCAAGAGACCCAGTACTTC. Protein: CASSYSTGNQETQYF.

The chain has TRBV7-9 and TRBJ1-1; TRBD1 matches 9 bases. CDR3 size: 16 residues. Looked up from germline, CDR1 is SEHNR and CDR2 is FQNEAQ (reference sequence). After removal of 4 bases from V and 5 bases from J, the junction contained 11 bases not matched to a gene. The DNA for the CDR3 is TGTGCCAGCAGCTCGGGGGGGGGACAGGGAAGGACTGAAGCTTTCTTT. Residues: CASSSGGGQGRTEAFF.

In DNA, the CDR3 is TGTGCCACAAAACCCACGGGACTATTGACAGATACGCAGTATTTT. Translated, it gives CATKPTGLLTDTQYF. This chain connects TRBV28 to TRBJ2-3; TRBD2 matches at 7 bases. CDR3 length equals 15 residues. V lost 10 bases and J lost 3; bases outside the gene matches: 13. Germline-derived CDR1 and CDR2 are MDHEN and SYDVKM.

The rearrangement links TRBV4-1 to TRBJ2-7; no firm D call. Germline V gene sequence: CDR1 MGHRA, CDR2 YSYEKL. The CDR3 covers 15 residues. The V end was cut by 1 base, the J end by 0 bases, with 10 bases between. The CDR3: CASSQGNAPSYEQYF. For the CDR3, the DNA is TGCGCCAGCAGCCAAGGTAACGCGCCCTCCTACGAGCAGTACTTC.

The chain recombines TRBV7-3 with TRBJ2-1; D unresolved. Per germline, CDR1 SGHTA and CDR2 FQGTGA. The CDR3 spans 13 residues. Deletions cut 3 bases from V and 5 bases from J, with 8 bases between. The CDR3 DNA is TGTGCCAGCAGCTTCTACAGTAACAATGAGCAGTTCTTC. Translation gives CASSFYSNNEQFF.